The sequence of this T cell receptor (beta chain) was determined in a study of Ad26.COV2.S vaccination and SARS-CoV-2 variants. Study results and limitations: Marked by substantial breadth, spike-specific CD8+ and CD4+ T cell responses were reportedly seen after vaccination.

In the case of this clone: Its antigen is unidentified.

Germline V CDR1 and CDR2: MDHEN, SYDVKM. Trimming cost V 5 bases and J 1 base, with 18 bases left between them. This CDR3 contains 18 residues. Sequencing used immunoSEQ multiplex PCR; TCRdb keeps in-frame clones, though not all of them. The sample consists of approximately 400,000 clones, 70% to 90% of them appearing once. The treatment was: roughly 19 received Ad26.COV2.S at low or high dose, single or two shots; roughly 5 received placebo; per-sample allocation not given. Day 63 following the first vaccine or placebo injection was when the samples were taken. The sequencing used peripheral blood, collected in a trial of Ad26.COV2.S vaccine versus placebo. The TCR originated in a person between 18 and 60 years old who received the Ad26.COV2.S COVID-19 vaccine or a placebo. The chain recombines TRBV28 with TRBJ2-6, with D perhaps matching TRBD1 or TRBD2 (5 bases each). The CDR3 nucleotides read TGTGCCAGCAGTCCCCTTGAGGGGATGGGATCTGGGGCCAACGTCCTGACTTTC. Translating gives CASSPLEGMGSGANVLTF.